Listed here are 10 T cell receptor beta chains from one sample, sequenced in a study of spatial heterogeneity in lung cancer. Findings of the study overall: Tracking of tumor mutation counts was seen in expanded intratumoral alpha and beta TCR counts.

TCRdb redid the calling of the 5' RACE reads with MiXCR, one entry per CDR3 protein. The sample carries about 12,000 distinct CDR3 sequences, 4% to 5.5% recorded once. Described time point: sample taken at primary tumor resection. For these receptors, no antigen is known. Sequencing was performed on lung tumor tissue, taken at surgery. These receptors all stem from a male donor with early-stage non-small cell lung cancer.

This clonotype came up many times. One junction end disagrees with the germline gene, perhaps due to a read error. The chain uses TRBV4-1 and TRBJ1-1; D ambiguous. Germline CDR1 MGHRA, CDR2 YSYEKL. There are 13 residues in the CDR3. The CDR3 here is CASSQEGRAHHHF. CDR3 DNA: TGCGCCAGCAGCCAAGAAGGGAGGGCCCACCACCACTTT.

This clonotype was observed a handful of times. The rearrangement links TRBV7-2 to TRBJ2-2, with no clear D. Between the trimmed V and J ends, which lost 2 bases and 6 bases, there was a span of 4 bases. The CDR3 runs to 12 residues. CDR1 SGHTA and CDR2 FQGNSA come from the germline V gene. CDR3 sequence (DNA): TGTGCCAGCAGCTTATGGTCCGGGGAGCTGTTTTTT. Translated: CASSLWSGELFF. The full variable domain, in which reference TRBV7-2 and TRBJ2-2 provide the parts outside the CDR3, is GAGVSQSPSNKVTEKGKDVELRCDPISGHTALYWYRQSLGQGLEFLIYFQGNSAPDKSGLPSDRFSAERTGGSVSTLTIQRTQQEDSAVYLCASSLWSGELFFGEGSRLTVL.

This clonotype has a count of ten or more. The chain carries TRBV4-1 and TRBJ1-1; the D is unclear. The CDR3 has 13 residues. Trimming left V 2 bases short and J 3 bases short, with 7 bases between. Germline CDR1 reads MGHRA; CDR2 reads YSYEKL. The chain's CDR3 is CASSQNPDTEAFF. The CDR3 DNA reads as TGCGCCAGCAGCCAAAATCCAGACACTGAAGCTTTCTTT.

In this sample, this clonotype turned up many times. This chain connects TRBV7-8 to TRBJ1-6, with D perhaps TRBD1 (5 bases). From germline, CDR1 is SGHVS and CDR2 FQNEAQ. The V end was cut by 5 bases, the J end by 7 bases, with 27 bases between. The CDR3 consists of 19 residues. CDR3 in amino acids: CASSPGDWGIHSRNSPLHF. The CDR3 coding sequence is TGTGCCAGCAGCCCCGGCGATTGGGGCATCCACTCTCGAAATTCACCCCTCCACTTT.

V gene TRBV5-5 combines with J gene TRBJ2-2; no reliable D call. Germline V gives CDR1 SGHKS, CDR2 YYEKEE (reference sequence). V lost 0 bases and J 8 bases, leaving 14 bases between the germline ends. The CDR3 length is 15 residues. As DNA, the CDR3 is TGTGCCAGCAGCTTGGCTTCAGCCGTACGGGGGGAGCTGTTTTTT. This encodes CASSLASAVRGELFF.

With respect to this clonotype: The germline gene is not matched at one end of the junction; a read error may be the cause. J is TRBJ1-2 and V is TRBV12-3 or TRBV12-4; no reliable D call. The CDR3 length is 12 residues. The CDR3 sequence is CASSLGFYGYIF. The CDR3 DNA follows: TGTGCCAGCAGTTTAGGTTTTTATGGCTACATCTTC.

This clonotype was detected many times. This chain uses TRBV5-4 with TRBJ2-5; unclear D gene. CDR1 and CDR2 from the germline V gene are SGHNT and YYREEE (reference sequence). The length of the CDR3 is 15 residues. The germline V and J ends were trimmed by 2 bases and 1 base, with 12 bases remaining between them. The CDR3: CASSFWRGFQETQYF. The CDR3 DNA is TGTGCCAGCAGCTTCTGGCGCGGATTCCAAGAGACCCAGTACTTC.

The chain joins TRBV18 to TRBJ2-7, with 10 bases identical to TRBD1. The CDR3 loop spans 14 amino acids. Germline loops: CDR1 KGHSH, CDR2 LQKENI. The trim removed 3 bases at V and 3 bases at J, leaving 2 bases unmatched. This CDR3 is CASSPGTGDYEQYF. CDR3 DNA: TGTGCCAGCTCACCCGGGACAGGGGACTACGAGCAGTACTTC.

This clonotype is deemed medium-sized (0.01 to 0.1%). The gene calls are TRBV30 and TRBJ1-1; weak D call: TRBD1 (5 bases). The CDR3 is made up of 12 amino acids. Trimming took off 3 bases at V and 8 bases at J, with 13 bases between the two ends. Per the germline V gene, CDR1 is GTSNPN and CDR2 is SVGIG (reference sequence). CDR3 coding DNA: TGTGCCTGGAGGCAGAGCAAGGGGGAAGCTTTCTTT. Its protein product is CAWRQSKGEAFF.

This clonotype was observed at least ten times. This rearrangement joins TRBV10-3 to TRBJ2-5, with 9 bases matching TRBD1. The trim removed 6 bases at V and 5 bases at J, leaving 4 bases unmatched. CDR1 is ENHRY, CDR2 SYGVKD, per germline. CDR3 length: 13 residues. The CDR3 DNA reads as TGTGCCATCAGAACAGGGGGCGAGGAGACCCAGTACTTC. It yields the protein CAIRTGGEETQYF.